Each of the 15 T cell receptor beta chains below was sequenced from the same sample in a study of T cell clones after liver transplantation. The method was immunoSEQ multiplex PCR; TCRdb's version includes in-frame clones alone and lacks a portion of them. Of some 70,000 clones in the sample, 80% were seen once. The sample in question was CD4+ T cells from blood, obtained before liver transplant. These receptor sequences come from a human donor who received a liver transplant.

The rearrangement links TRBV9 to TRBJ2-1; 9 nucleotides align to TRBD2. CDR3 size: 20 residues. The V and J ends lost 4 bases and 9 bases, in that order; junction bases with no gene match: 26. Per germline, CDR1 SGDLS and CDR2 YYNGEE. CDR3 DNA: TGTGCCAGCAGCTCCCGACAGCAATATTGGGGGGCGGGAGGGTCCAGTGAGCAGTTCTTC. This sequence encodes CASSSRQQYWGAGGSSEQFF.

The chain links TRBV18 to TRBJ1-4, with no clear D. Trimming took 6 bases from V and 3 from J, leaving 23 bases between them. Germline CDR1 and CDR2: KGHSH and LQKENI. The CDR3 consists of 18 residues. The CDR3 region has the DNA TGTGCCAGCTCCCGACGGATGACAAACGCCCCAGCTAATGAAAAACTGTTTTTT. It specifies CASSRRMTNAPANEKLFF.

This clone came up once. The V gene is TRBV21-1, the J gene TRBJ1-1. TRBV21-1 is designated a pseudogene. The CDR3 consists of 11 residues. CDR3 region: CASTIRTEAFF. Written as DNA, the CDR3 is TGTGCCAGCACAATTCGCACTGAAGCTTTCTTT.

The CDR3 nucleotides are TGTGCCAGCAGCCAGGGGGGCGTCGGTCCTGAAGCTTTCTTT. Translating gives CASSQGGVGPEAFF. The chain carries TRBV6-5 and TRBJ1-1, with TRBD1 matching 7 bases. V shed 6 bases, J shed 6 bases, and the junction held 10 bases outside the gene matches. Germline-derived CDR1 and CDR2 are MNHEY and SVGAGI. The CDR3 runs 14 residues.

The genes are TRBV6-1 and TRBJ1-4; the D gene is possibly TRBD1 (5 bases). This CDR3 is built from 13 residues. Per the germline V gene, CDR1 is MNHNS and CDR2 is SASEGT. Trimming left V 6 bases short and J 5 bases short, with 10 bases between. The CDR3 DNA sequence: TGTGCCAGCAGGCGAGGGGAAAATGAAAAACTGTTTTTT. This sequence encodes CASRRGENEKLFF.

The CDR3 is CASSWGTRTGNTIYF. The CDR3, as DNA: TGTGCCAGCAGTTGGGGGACACGGACTGGAAACACCATATATTTT. This chain connects TRBV28 to TRBJ1-3, with D possibly matching TRBD1 (6 bases). CDR1 MDHEN and CDR2 SYDVKM come from the germline V gene. The CDR3 contains 15 residues. Trimming removed 4 bases at V and 2 bases at J, with 12 bases between. Filled out from reference TRBV28 and TRBJ1-3, the complete variable domain reads DVKVTQSSRYLVKRTGEKVFLECVQDMDHENMFWYRQDPGLGLRLIYFSYDVKMKEKGDIPEGYSVSREKKERFSLILESASTNQTSMYLCASSWGTRTGNTIYFGEGSWLTVV.

The chain combines TRBV5-1 with TRBJ1-1, with D possibly matching TRBD1 (6 bases). V lost 6 bases and J 4 bases, leaving 13 bases between the germline ends. This CDR3 is built from 13 residues. The V gene's germline CDR1 is SGHRS and CDR2 YFSETQ. This chain's CDR3 is CASTLTGTTEAFF. The CDR3, as DNA: TGCGCCAGCACCCTTACAGGGACCACTGAAGCTTTCTTT.

The chain combines TRBV5-1 with TRBJ2-7; tentatively, D is TRBD2 (6 bases). There are 15 residues in the CDR3. Trimming left V 2 bases short and J 5 bases short, with 17 bases between. Germline V gene lookup returns CDR1 SGHRS and CDR2 YFSETQ. In DNA form, the CDR3 reads TGCGCCAGCAGCTTCTTAAGGGGAGGTAGGGACGAGCAGTACTTC. Its protein product is CASSFLRGGRDEQYF.

This rearrangement joins TRBV4-1 to TRBJ2-2, with D perhaps matching TRBD2 (6 bases). Germline loops: CDR1 MGHRA, CDR2 YSYEKL. The V end was cut by 5 bases, the J end by 6 bases, with 19 bases between. This CDR3 contains 16 residues. CDR3 residues: CASSTTVTSNAGELFF. DNA of the CDR3: TGCGCCAGCAGCACAACGGTGACTAGTAATGCCGGGGAGCTGTTTTTT.

The J gene is TRBJ1-2, the V gene TRBV4-2; 7 positions match TRBD1. CDR3 size: 16 residues. The ends lost 4 bases at V and 10 bases at J; junction bases unmatched: 18. The germline V gene encodes CDR1 LGHNA and CDR2 YNFKEQ. The CDR3 coding sequence is TGTGCCAGCAGCCTGCTGACAGGGCCCGCCACGGGAGTCTACACCTTC. Its protein product is CASSLLTGPATGVYTF.

This chain links TRBV6-6 with TRBJ1-2, with a weak D call TRBD1 (5 bases). Trimming removed 4 bases at V and 2 bases at J, with 14 bases between. The CDR3 loop spans 15 amino acids. CDR1 and CDR2 (germline): MNHNY, SVGAGI (reference sequence). CDR3 amino acids: CASSFPGAGNYGYTF. The CDR3 coding sequence is TGTGCCAGCAGTTTCCCAGGCGCAGGGAACTATGGCTACACCTTC.

In the case of this clone: Germline and junction disagree at one end, which may indicate a read error. This sequence joins TRBV7-7 and TRBJ2-5; D gene uncertain. Per germline, CDR1 SSHAT and CDR2 FNYEAQ (reference sequence). The CDR3 contains 13 residues. CDR3 sequence: CASSLVQQETQYF. The CDR3 region has the DNA TGTGCTAGCAGCTTAGTACAGCAAGAGACCCAGTACTTC.

The chain has TRBV7-6 and TRBJ2-3; D possibly corresponds to TRBD1 (6 bases). CDR3 size: 14 residues. Germline CDR1 and CDR2: SGHVS and FNYEAQ. V lost 5 bases and J 6 bases, leaving 15 bases between the germline ends. This chain's CDR3 is CASSPGAARDTQYF. CDR3 bases: TGTGCCAGCAGCCCAGGGGCAGCCAGGGATACGCAGTATTTT.

J is TRBJ2-3 and V is TRBV6-6; 7 bases match TRBD2. CDR1 and CDR2 from the germline V gene are MNHNY and SVGAGI (reference sequence). Unmatched junction bases numbered 7, after V lost 4 bases and J lost 0 bases. The CDR3 spans 16 residues. This chain's CDR3 is CASSSGLVPSTDTQYF. CDR3 DNA: TGTGCCAGCAGTTCTGGACTAGTACCTAGCACAGATACGCAGTATTTT.

CDR3 sequence (DNA): TGTGCCATCAGTGAGTCAACGAATCAGCCCCAGCATTTT. Translation: CAISESTNQPQHF. The chain recombines TRBV10-3 with TRBJ1-5; D remains ambiguous. The CDR3 totals 13 residues. Germline V CDR1 and CDR2: ENHRY, SYGVKD. V was clipped by 0 bases and J by 4 bases, with 4 bases between them.